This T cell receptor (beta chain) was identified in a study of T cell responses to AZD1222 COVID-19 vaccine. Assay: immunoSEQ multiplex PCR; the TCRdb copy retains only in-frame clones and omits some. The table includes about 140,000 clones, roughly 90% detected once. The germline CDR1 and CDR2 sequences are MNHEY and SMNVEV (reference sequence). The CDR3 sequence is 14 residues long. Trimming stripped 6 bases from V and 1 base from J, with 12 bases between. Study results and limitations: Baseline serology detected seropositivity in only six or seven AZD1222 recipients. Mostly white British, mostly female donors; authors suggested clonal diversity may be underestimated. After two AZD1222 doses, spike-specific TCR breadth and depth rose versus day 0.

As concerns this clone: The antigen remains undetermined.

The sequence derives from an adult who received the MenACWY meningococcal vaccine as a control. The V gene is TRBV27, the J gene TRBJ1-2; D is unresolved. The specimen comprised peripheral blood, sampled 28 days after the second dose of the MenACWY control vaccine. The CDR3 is CASSPQAHNYGYTF. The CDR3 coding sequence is TGTGCCAGCAGCCCGCAGGCCCATAACTATGGCTACACCTTC.